The 8 T cell receptor beta chains in this list originate from one sample, sequenced in a study of blood T cell repertoires in COVID-19. Using immunoSEQ multiplex PCR, the repertoire was profiled, and TCRdb retains in-frame clones only, with some absent. The table lists 450,000 or so clones, 89% of them singletons. The sample consisted of peripheral blood. These receptors all stem from a man aged 18 to 30 with COVID-19, enrolled during active disease.

This chain connects TRBV3-1 (or the pseudogene TRBV3-2) to TRBJ1-2, with no clear D. This CDR3 spans 15 amino acids. Trimming removed 0 bases at V and 4 bases at J, with 12 bases between. Germline CDR1 reads LGHDT; CDR2 reads YNNKEL (reference sequence). The DNA of the CDR3 is TGTGCCAGCAGCCAAGATCTCGGAGGAGCCTATGGCTACACCTTC. Translated: CASSQDLGGAYGYTF.

The gene calls are TRBV9 and TRBJ2-5; 7 nucleotides agree with TRBD1. The CDR3 covers 15 residues. V lost 3 bases, J lost 3 bases, and 8 bases stayed unmatched. Looked up from germline, CDR1 is SGDLS and CDR2 is YYNGEE. The CDR3 is CASSERTGSEETQYF. The CDR3 region has the DNA TGTGCCAGCAGCGAACGGACAGGATCCGAAGAGACCCAGTACTTC.

This clone was seen a handful of times. This sequence joins TRBV5-1 and TRBJ2-2; possible D gene TRBD1, 5 bases. V lost 0 bases to trimming and J lost 4 bases, with 7 bases between them. CDR1 is SGHRS, CDR2 YFSETQ, per germline. The CDR3 has 14 residues. In nucleotides, the CDR3 is TGCGCCAGCAGCTTGGGACAGAGCACCGGGGAGCTGTTTTTT. Its translation is CASSLGQSTGELFF.

This clone was observed a single time. This rearrangement joins TRBV10-3 to TRBJ2-3; 8 bases line up with TRBD2. This CDR3 region has 15 residues. Germline CDR1 ENHRY, CDR2 SYGVKD. The ends lost 4 bases at V and 1 base at J; junction bases unmatched: 4. CDR3 bases: TGTGCCATCAGTGCGGGGGGGGCGGGCACAGATACGCAGTATTTT. Protein product: CAISAGGAGTDTQYF.

CDR3: CASSYRQTNTEAFF. CDR3 bases: TGTGCCAGCAGTTACCGCCAGACTAACACTGAAGCTTTCTTT. The chain links TRBV6-5 to TRBJ1-1; D is unresolved. CDR1 MNHEY and CDR2 SVGAGI come from the germline V gene. The CDR3 runs 14 residues. Trimming removed 2 bases from V and 2 bases from J, with 9 bases in between.

The chain uses TRBV5-1 and TRBJ1-3; D gene ambiguous. The germline CDR1 and CDR2 sequences are SGHRS and YFSETQ. The germline V and J ends were trimmed by 0 bases and 0 bases, with 13 bases remaining between them. This CDR3 comprises 17 residues. The CDR3 coding sequence is TGCGCCAGCAGCTTGGCTCCTCGGGGATCCTCTGGAAACACCATATATTTT. This codes for CASSLAPRGSSGNTIYF.

This clone appeared a single time. The chain employs TRBV10-3 and TRBJ2-3, with D possibly being TRBD2 (7 bases). This CDR3 region has 14 residues. Trimming pared 8 bases from V and 2 bases from J, leaving 14 bases between. Germline CDR1 is ENHRY and CDR2 is SYGVKD. The CDR3 loop is CAIGGRGTTDTQYF. DNA of the CDR3: TGTGCCATCGGGGGGCGGGGGACCACAGATACGCAGTATTTT.

The chain couples TRBV7-8 to TRBJ1-2; TRBD1 matches 8 bases. From germline, CDR1 is SGHVS and CDR2 FQNEAQ. The CDR3 length is 15 residues. V gave up 1 base and J gave up 6 bases; unmatched junction bases: 7. Here the CDR3 DNA reads TGTGCCAGCAGCTTAGATGGCAGGGGGCGGAATGGCTACACCTTC. It is translated as CASSLDGRGRNGYTF. Full variable domain (remainder filled in from reference TRBV7-8 and TRBJ1-2): GAGVSQSPRYKVAKRGQDVALRCDPISGHVSLFWYQQALGQGPEFLTYFQNEAQLDKSGLPSDRFFAERPEGSVSTLKIQRTQQEDSAVYLCASSLDGRGRNGYTFGSGTRLTVV.